What follows describes a single T cell receptor (beta chain). It lacks a known antigen. No much larger clonotype is one base removed from it; base qualities were not supplied. This sample is part of a study of OX40 agonist ivuxolimab in advanced cancers. In the study overall: Ivuxolimab, which targeted the costimulatory receptor OX40 (CD134), was an agonistic, fully human IgG2 monoclonal antibody. Intravenous ivuxolimab was administered to patients every 2 weeks at six dose levels: 0.01, 0.1, 0.3, 1.5, 3 and 10 mg/kg. Of the roughly 53 patients in dose escalation, some 20 had hepatocellular carcinoma, roughly 15 had melanoma, 9 had renal cell carcinoma and 9 had head and neck cancer. A male proportion of 70% to 90% and a mean age of roughly 55 years, ranging from roughly 23 to 85, were recorded for the dose-escalation cohort. Prior anti-PD-1, anti-PD-L1 or anti-CTLA-4 therapy was permitted, and roughly two fifths of dose-escalation patients had received checkpoint inhibitors. Three dose-escalation patients achieved partial responses, one with hepatocellular carcinoma and two with cutaneous melanoma. The point of sequencing TCRbeta in the periphery was to test whether ivuxolimab changed TCR sequence diversity and drove clonal T-cell expansion. The paper reports the monotherapy dose-escalation portion (N of about 47 patients) of the phase I ivuxolimab trial. The research as a whole found: Partial responders in the 0.1-3.0 mg/kg groups had among the lowest normalized peripheral clonal expansion, especially among CD8+ T cells. Low levels of normalized T-cell clonal expansion were also shown by some nonresponding patients. At doses from 0.1 to 3.0 mg/kg, clonal expansion was seen in both CD4+ and CD8+ blood T cells between baseline and week 6. Which antigens the clonally expanded peripheral T cells were specific for was not determined. After ivuxolimab, CD8+ T cells had more expanded clones than CD4+ T cells on average.

To sequence the TCRbeta CDR3 region, genomic DNA was isolated from the sorted cells. TCRbeta CDR3 regions were sequenced using the immunoSEQ Assay. This is the immuneACCESS table as TCRdb keeps it, with only in-frame sequences that have V and J called. A part of the clones is gone; compared with another copy, unresolved V genes explain less than half, and the rest is unexplained. The sample includes roughly 36,000 clones, with 89% observed a single time. Over 8.5% of the sample goes to the ten largest clones. Patients with a history of autoimmune disease or receiving systemic immunosuppression were excluded from the trial. Peripheral blood for TCR sequencing was collected from all dose cohorts at baseline, on cycle 4 day 1, and on cycle 7 day 1. The samples were drawn from a first-in-human, open-label, multicenter phase I dose-escalation trial of ivuxolimab. Adults with locally advanced or metastatic head and neck squamous cell, hepatocellular, melanoma or renal cell carcinoma were enrolled in the trial. CD4+ and CD8+ T cells were sorted separately from peripheral blood before TCR sequencing.

The CDR3 starts with the cysteine, ends with the phenylalanine, and has 14 residues. Only CDR3 DNA remains: 42 bases, in frame from the first base. Based on the germline V gene (reference sequence), the CDR1 and CDR2 sequences are MNHEY and SMNVEV. Here V drops 5 bases and J drops 4 bases, and the junction holds 5 bases not matched to any gene. The receptor was isolated from an adult with an advanced solid tumor such as melanoma, head and neck, liver or kidney cancer. The material was CD4+ or CD8+ T cells sorted from blood, obtained in a trial of the OX40 agonist ivuxolimab. This chain joins TRBV27 to TRBJ2-7, and 10 junction bases match TRBD2. CDR3 loop: CASSIAGGGYEQYF. The nucleotide sequence reads as follows: TGTGCCAGCAGTATAGCGGGAGGCGGATACGAGCAGTACTTC.